This T cell receptor beta chain originates from a study of T cell responses to AZD1222 COVID-19 vaccine. CDR1 and CDR2 from the germline V gene are LNHDA and SQIVND (reference sequence). V was pared by 3 bases and J by 8 bases, with 15 bases between. The CDR3 loop spans 14 amino acids. Profiling relied on immunoSEQ multiplex PCR, and the TCRdb table lists in-frame clones only, not all of them. The profile shows 160,000 or so clones, roughly nine tenths of them singletons. V is TRBV19 and J is TRBJ2-3; D may be TRBD2 (5 bases). The sequenced sample was peripheral blood, obtained on day 0 of AZD1222 vaccination. The TCR originated in an adult in good health. The CDR3 sequence: CASSIQRYRVTQYF. CDR3 nucleotide sequence: TGTGCCAGTAGTATCCAGCGGTACCGGGTTACGCAGTATTTT.